The source of this TCR beta chain is a study of shared clonotypes between healthy human individuals (dated by TCRdb to the early 2020s). Background for the entire study: The cohort comprised two women and a few men aged 18 to 49 years. The study deeply sequenced blood TCR repertoires of about five healthy adults to estimate repertoire size and the extent of clonotype sharing between individuals. Per donor, leukapheresis produced somewhere between about 0.85 and 9.5 billion PBMCs. Libraries were prepared and TCR repertoires were sequenced by different laboratories using diverse techniques, in order to increase sequencing depth and limit assay-specific biases. For each donor, CD4 naive and CD4 memory were each run on three plates, CD8 naive on two plates, and CD8 memory on one plate.

Remarks on this clone: Its antigen has not been determined. No much larger clone exists at a distance of one base, and base qualities are not known.

The full study reports these points: Only blood was sampled, and tissue TCR repertoires likely differ from those in blood. Because the study included a small number of donors, the genetic and exposure-history diversity represented was limited. Compared with non-shared clonotypes, clonotypes shared by all four sorted-subset donors had higher generation probabilities. Pairwise subsampling led to the expectation that sequencing depth would affect the degree of clonotype sharing among donors. Rarefaction of sorted-subset datasets indicated incomplete sequencing despite the large sequencing depth. Across a handful of donors, about 5.2% of naive CD4, roughly 3.5% of naive CD8, 2.3% of memory CD4, and roughly 0.4% of memory CD8 clonotypes were shared. Naive subsets generally had larger estimated clonotype richness than memory subsets did.

Using the deep immunoSEQ assay, TCR CDR3 regions were amplified from genomic DNA by multiplex PCR. For each cell subset, the extracted genomic DNA was distributed evenly across all wells of several immunoSEQ 96-well plates, and each plate served as one replicate. For sorted subsets, 200 to 250 ng of genomic DNA, equivalent to 25,000 to 35,000 T cell genomes, went into each replicate PCR. Purified libraries were quantified with a Qubit 3.0 fluorometer, sized on a Bioanalyzer 2100, and re-quantified with the KAPA Library Quantification kit. Every immunoSEQ 96-well plate was sequenced on a separate single-read 150-cycle Illumina NextSeq 550 flow cell. From the authors' description of their analysis: The immunoSEQ output contained only junctional sequences without quality scores, so filtering could not match that applied to full-length reads. Sequences were annotated with PyIR, a Python wrapper for IgBLAST v1.9, using IMGT germline references to assign V/J genes and CDR3. Reads were removed for weak V/J assignments (E-value above 1e-6), missing CDR3, stop codons, out-of-frame junctions, or ambiguous translated residues. V3J clonotypes were defined as sequences sharing an identical inferred V gene, J gene, and CDR3 amino acid sequence. Percentage overlap between repertoires was calculated by dividing the number of shared unique clonotypes by the size of the smaller repertoire. Richness of each repertoire was evaluated using RTK rarefaction, the Chao1 estimator, and Recon v2.1 estimates of unobserved clonotypes. Generation probabilities were computed with OLGA for all TCRbeta clonotypes obtained by the gDNA method from a handful of donors. TCRdb took over this immuneACCESS table, retaining in-frame rearrangements with V and J assigned. Such tables are incomplete; in checked studies, under half of the missing clones stem from an unresolved V gene, and the remainder is unexplained. The D gene and trimming were derived from the DNA, and the V and J assignments and clone size from that table. The sample has about 1.1 million clones on record, approximately 80% of them singletons. The biggest ten clones account for more than 0.55% of the sample.

Counted from cysteine to phenylalanine, this CDR3 has 13 amino acids. Only the CDR3 DNA is retained, 39 bases long and in frame from the first base. The germline V gene provides CDR1 MNHEY and CDR2 SVGAGI. Relative to germline, V is 2 bases shorter and J is 4 bases shorter, with 9 bases between their ends. The donors were healthy, HIV-negative adults with no recently reported acute infections or vaccinations. Every donor was a Caucasian adult residing in Nashville, Tennessee, USA. CD4+ T cells were enriched through magnetic negative selection, after which naive cells were positively selected on CD45RA and the remaining negative fraction served as the memory subset. Blood was obtained by leukapheresis, after which PBMCs were separated by Ficoll-Histopaque density gradient centrifugation and cryopreserved in liquid nitrogen vapor phase. Analytical flow cytometry was used to check the purity and quantity of each magnetically sorted T cell population. Genomic DNA was isolated from every sorted fraction and measured by UV absorbance on a Nanodrop 2000c.

The chain employs TRBV6-5 and TRBJ2-7; the D gene is possibly TRBD1 or TRBD2, with 5 bases matching each. This TCR was sampled from a young man in good health. Some clones in this sample may be carry-over from other donors' samples. The sequenced sample consisted of memory CD4+ T cells from PBMCs. The cell subset or site label on this specimen signifies: CD45RA-negative fraction. For the CDR3, the sequence is CASSYGGRYEQYF. In nucleotides, the sequence is TGTGCCAGCAGTTACGGGGGAAGGTACGAGCAGTACTTC.